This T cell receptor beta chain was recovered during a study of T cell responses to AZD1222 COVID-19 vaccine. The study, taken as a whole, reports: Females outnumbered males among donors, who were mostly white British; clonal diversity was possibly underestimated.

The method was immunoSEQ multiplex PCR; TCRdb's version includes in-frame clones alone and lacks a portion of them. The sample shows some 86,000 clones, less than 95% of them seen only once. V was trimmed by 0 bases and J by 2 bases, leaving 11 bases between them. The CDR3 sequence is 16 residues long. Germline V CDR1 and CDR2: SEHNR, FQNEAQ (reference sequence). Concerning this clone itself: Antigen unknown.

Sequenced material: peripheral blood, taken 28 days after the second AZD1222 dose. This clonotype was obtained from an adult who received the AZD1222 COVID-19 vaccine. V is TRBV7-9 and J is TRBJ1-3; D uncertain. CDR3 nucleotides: TGTGCCAGCAGCTTAGCGCGAGGAGGCACTGGAAACACCATATATTTT. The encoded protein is CASSLARGGTGNTIYF.